This TCR beta chain was found in a study of Tregs in tolerant kidney transplant recipients (dated by TCRdb to the late 2010s). Background for the entire study: Transplants used related donors with nonmyeloablative bone marrow transplantation; mixed chimerism was transient in the human trials. Before combined kidney and bone marrow transplantation, this study identified donor-specific regulatory T cells using TCRbeta sequencing and then followed those same cells after transplant. General findings and caveats noted by the study authors: Because the PCR primers were changed over time for some patients, nucleotide-level comparison could not be performed across the samples from those patients. Biological reproducibility was not directly addressed, though technical replication error appeared minimal. The study was limited by small patient numbers, and the findings need validation in larger populations and under other immunosuppression protocols. Expanding Tregs with activated donor B cells appeared to identify the most biologically relevant and donor-specific TCRbeta repertoire. Donor-specific Treg expansion exceeded global Treg expansion in tolerant patients, suggesting antigen-driven rather than nonspecific expansion.

The time point label of this sample denotes: blood sample drawn before combined kidney and bone marrow transplant. Thawed PBMCs were FACS-sorted into unstimulated Tregs (CD4+CD25+CD127-), CD4+ non-Tregs (CD4+CD25-), CD4 cells and CD8 cells. Prior to Treg sorting, thawed PBMCs were rested overnight at 37 degrees C with around 200 IU/ml IL-2. The patients were a few recipients of combined kidney and bone marrow transplants from the ITN036ST trial, and samples were available only from these trial subjects. Healthy control blood was separated into PBMCs by Ficoll density gradient and cryopreserved, and patient PBMCs were collected both before and after transplant. The germline ends are 9 bases apart after V is trimmed by 0 bases and J by 4 bases. The CDR3 has 14 amino acids, counting the end cysteine and phenylalanine. The entry retains the CDR3 DNA only, 42 bases that are in frame from base 1. The germline V gene sets CDR1 to MGHRA and CDR2 to YSYEKL.

Genomic DNA was extracted from sorted cells with the QIAGEN DNeasy Blood and Tissue Kit for TCRbeta CDR3 sequencing. High-throughput TCRbeta CDR3 sequencing was carried out commercially through immunoSEQ, with PCR amplification with bias correction and internal controls included. Per the authors' processing: Unique productive TCRbeta sequences were defined by CDR3 nucleotide sequence when primers matched and otherwise by CDR3 amino acid sequence together with Vbeta and Jbeta genes. To correct sorting error, sequences shared between sorted populations at a frequency ratio of 2:1 or less were removed; the rest were assigned to the higher population. A sequence counted as donor-reactive if, in CFSE-low cells, the sequence had a frequency of at least 0.01% and was expanded at least 5-fold compared with unstimulated cells. Repertoire divergence was quantified by Jensen-Shannon divergence calculated from the top 100 TCRbeta sequences ranked by frequency. When a sample had multiple sequencing runs, each run was corrected for sorting error separately and the runs were then pooled. TCRdb's version of the immuneACCESS table is confined to in-frame rearrangements and falls short of the full clone set. An unresolved V gene accounts for under half of the shortfall where checked; the remainder is of unknown origin. That table furnishes V, J and clone size, whereas the DNA furnished D and trimming. This sample lists tens of thousands of clones; about 98% were detected once. The biggest ten clones account for around 0.34% of the sample.

As regards this clone: Its antigen target is currently unknown. No base quality values were provided; no much bigger clone lies one nucleotide off.

The sequencing used Tregs from blood, collected before the transplant. The receptor chain draws on TRBV4-1 and TRBJ1-2; too little of a D gene remains to name it. This clonotype originated in a human donor who received a combined kidney and bone marrow transplant. At the DNA level, the sequence is TGCGCCAGCAGCCAAGAGAGCGGGATCTATGGCTACACCTTC. This is translated as CASSQESGIYGYTF.